Following are 9 T cell receptor beta chains from one sample sequenced in a study of T cell changes during pregnancy in multiple sclerosis. Method: immunoSEQ multiplex PCR; TCRdb's copy keeps in-frame clones and lacks some. The top ten clones hold 0.3% to 0.4% of a sample with about 46,000 clones, roughly nine tenths of them seen once. This sample comprised CD4+ T cells from peripheral blood mononuclear cells, obtained in the second trimester of pregnancy. Every receptor here comes from a female donor in good health, enrolled as a control in a pregnancy study.

The CDR3 DNA follows: TGTGCTAGTGGTCTCGGGACTCTCGGGGAGCTGTTTTTT. It encodes CASGLGTLGELFF. J is TRBJ2-2 and V is TRBV12-5, with a weak D call TRBD2 (6 bases). This CDR3 has 13 amino acids. The V gene's germline CDR1 is LGHNT and CDR2 FRNRAP. V shed 5 bases and J shed 7 bases, with 11 bases lying between them. Full variable domain (missing parts from reference TRBV12-5 and TRBJ2-2): DARVTQTPRHKVTEMGQEVTMRCQPILGHNTVFWYRQTMMQGLELLAYFRNRAPLDDSGMPKDRFSAEMPDATLATLKIQPSEPRDSAVYFCASGLGTLGELFFGEGSRLTVL.

The V call is TRBV4-2, the J call TRBJ1-5, with D possibly matching TRBD1 (5 bases). Germline V gene sequence: CDR1 LGHNA, CDR2 YNFKEQ. V lost 0 bases, J lost 3 bases, and 15 bases lay in between. The CDR3 is made up of 17 amino acids. CDR3 bases: TGTGCCAGCAGCCAAGATAGGGCAGGGATTGTCAATCAGCCCCAGCATTTT. Its translation is CASSQDRAGIVNQPQHF.

This chain links TRBV30 with TRBJ1-3; D is possibly TRBD1 (5 bases). The CDR3 has 17 residues. Trimming removed 4 bases from V and 0 bases from J, with 19 bases in between. The germline CDR1 and CDR2 sequences are GTSNPN and SVGIG (reference sequence). CDR3 protein: CAWKAGRYFSSGNTIYF. The CDR3 bases are TGTGCCTGGAAGGCAGGGCGCTACTTTAGCTCTGGAAACACCATATATTTT.

The rearrangement uses TRBV18 and TRBJ2-1; no firm D call. From germline, CDR1 is KGHSH and CDR2 LQKENI. The V end was cut by 0 bases, the J end by 4 bases, with 7 bases between. The CDR3 length is 14 residues. DNA for the CDR3: TGTGCCAGCTCACCACCGGTCAGATACAATGAGCAGTTCTTC. This gives the protein CASSPPVRYNEQFF. Variable domain in full (rest from reference TRBV18 and TRBJ2-1): NAGVMQNPRHLVRRRGQEARLRCSPMKGHSHVYWYRQLPEEGLKFMVYLQKENIIDESGMPKERFSAEFPKEGPSILRIQQVVRGDSAAYFCASSPPVRYNEQFFGPGTRLTVL.

The V call is TRBV6-1, the J call TRBJ1-5; 9 nucleotides agree with TRBD1. From germline, CDR1 is MNHNS and CDR2 SASEGT. V lost 6 bases to trimming and J lost 2 bases; unmatched junction nucleotides: 2. The CDR3 covers 14 residues. The CDR3 coding sequence is TGTGCCAGCAGGGGGGACAGGGGCAATCAGCCCCAGCATTTT. Translation gives CASRGDRGNQPQHF.

The chain uses TRBV6-5 and TRBJ2-7; 7 positions agree with TRBD1. Germline V gene lookup returns CDR1 MNHEY and CDR2 SVGAGI. J lost 2 bases, V lost 0 bases, and 7 bases had no gene match. The CDR3 loop spans 16 amino acids. The CDR3, as DNA: TGTGCCAGCAGTTACTCCCTGGACAGGAGCACCTACGAGCAGTACTTC. Amino acid sequence: CASSYSLDRSTYEQYF.

V gene TRBV7-2 combines with J gene TRBJ1-5, with D unclear. Germline CDR1 is SGHTA and CDR2 is FQGNSA. This CDR3 is built from 16 residues. Trimming took off 2 bases at V and 4 bases at J, with 15 bases between the two ends. This chain's CDR3 is CASSLNVGPLNQPQHF. CDR3 in DNA: TGTGCCAGCAGCTTAAATGTTGGCCCGTTAAATCAGCCCCAGCATTTT.

This chain links TRBV7-2 with TRBJ2-7; D may be TRBD2 (5 bases). The V end lost 0 bases, the J end lost 7 bases, and 16 bases lay between the germline ends. The CDR3 runs to 15 residues. In germline, CDR1 is SGHTA, CDR2 FQGNSA. DNA for the CDR3: TGTGCCAGCAGCTTAGCCTCTACGGGCGGGCGGGAGCAGTACTTC. It translates to CASSLASTGGREQYF.

The chain links TRBV7-2 to TRBJ1-2, with TRBD1 identical over 7 bases. J was trimmed by 8 bases and V by 5 bases; bases with no gene match: 11. The CDR3 length is 14 residues. In germline, CDR1 is SGHTA, CDR2 FQGNSA. This chain's CDR3 is CASSPGTAGGGYTF. CDR3 DNA sequence: TGTGCCAGCAGCCCAGGGACAGCAGGGGGGGGCTACACCTTC.